These 3 T cell receptor beta chains were sequenced from one sample in a study of blood T cell repertoires in COVID-19. Using immunoSEQ multiplex PCR, the repertoire was profiled, and TCRdb retains in-frame clones only, with some absent. In the table there are 250,000 to 350,000 clones, roughly 90% of which are singletons. Sequencing was performed on peripheral blood. The origin of the receptors is a woman aged 25-40 years with COVID-19, enrolled during active disease.

This sequence joins TRBV19 and TRBJ2-1, with D perhaps TRBD1 (6 bases). Germline loops: CDR1 LNHDA, CDR2 SQIVND (reference sequence). This CDR3 spans 13 amino acids. Trimming removed 3 bases at V and 15 bases at J, with 18 bases between. The CDR3 region is CASSMADRSPMFF. For the CDR3, the DNA is TGTGCCAGTAGTATGGCTGACAGGTCTCCGATGTTCTTC.

V usage is TRBV4-1 and J usage is TRBJ1-3; possible D gene TRBD1, 5 bases. The V end lost 3 bases, the J end lost 4 bases, and 13 bases lay between the germline ends. This CDR3 is built from 15 residues. From germline, CDR1 is MGHRA and CDR2 YSYEKL. CDR3 bases: TGCGCCAGCAGCCAGGCGGGACTAGGGGGAAACACCATATATTTT. Its protein is CASSQAGLGGNTIYF.

The chain combines TRBV7-8 with TRBJ2-7; perhaps TRBD2 as D (6 bases). Germline assignment: CDR1 SGHVS and CDR2 FQNEAQ. This CDR3 contains 16 residues. The ends were cut back, 4 bases at V and 3 bases at J, with 19 bases in the middle. CDR3 DNA sequence: TGTGCCAGCAGCTCCCTCGATCTGCGGGAATTCTACGAGCAGTACTTC. This sequence encodes CASSSLDLREFYEQYF.